The present T cell receptor (beta chain) was sequenced within a study of Ad26.COV2.S vaccination and SARS-CoV-2 variants. Across the whole study: Doses of Ad26.COV2.S were injected into muscle once or twice, 56 days apart. The study's findings and limits: Non-spike TCR breadth did not differ much between vaccine and placebo recipients. Spike-specific TCR breadth was greater in vaccine than placebo recipients. Substantial breadth was reportedly displayed by spike-specific CD8+ and CD4+ T cell responses after vaccination.

The treatment denotes: 15 to 20 received Ad26.COV2.S at low or high dose, single or two shots; 5 received placebo; per-sample allocation not given. The study sampled participants on day 63 after the first vaccine or placebo injection. With regard to this clone: Its matching antigen is unknown.

Repertoires were generated with immunoSEQ multiplex PCR, while TCRdb's copy carries only in-frame clones and drops some. The top ten clones hold about 1.5% of a sample with hundreds of thousands of clones, roughly nine tenths of them seen once. The origin of this receptor is a person aged 18 to 59 who received the Ad26.COV2.S COVID-19 vaccine or a placebo. This sample comprised peripheral blood, obtained in a trial of Ad26.COV2.S vaccine versus placebo.

The CDR3 region is CASSFSGDQPQHF. As DNA, the CDR3 is TGTGCCAGCAGTTTTTCGGGAGATCAGCCCCAGCATTTT. The chain carries TRBV12-3 or TRBV12-4 and TRBJ1-5; D is unclear. CDR3 length: 13 residues. Trimming pared 3 bases from V and 5 bases from J, leaving 8 bases between.